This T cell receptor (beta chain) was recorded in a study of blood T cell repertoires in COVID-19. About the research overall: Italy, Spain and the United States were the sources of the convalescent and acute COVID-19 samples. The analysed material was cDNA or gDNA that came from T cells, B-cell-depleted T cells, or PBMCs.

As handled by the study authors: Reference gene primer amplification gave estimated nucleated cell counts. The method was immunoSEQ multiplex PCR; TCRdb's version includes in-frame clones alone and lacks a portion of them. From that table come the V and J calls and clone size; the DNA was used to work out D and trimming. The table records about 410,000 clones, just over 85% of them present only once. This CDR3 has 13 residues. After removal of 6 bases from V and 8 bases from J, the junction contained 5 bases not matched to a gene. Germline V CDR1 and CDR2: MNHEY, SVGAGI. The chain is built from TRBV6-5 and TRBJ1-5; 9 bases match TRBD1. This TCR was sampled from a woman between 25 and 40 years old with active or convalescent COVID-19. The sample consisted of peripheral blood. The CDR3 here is CASRDRGYEPQHF. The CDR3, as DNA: TGTGCCAGCAGGGACAGGGGCTATGAGCCCCAGCATTTT.